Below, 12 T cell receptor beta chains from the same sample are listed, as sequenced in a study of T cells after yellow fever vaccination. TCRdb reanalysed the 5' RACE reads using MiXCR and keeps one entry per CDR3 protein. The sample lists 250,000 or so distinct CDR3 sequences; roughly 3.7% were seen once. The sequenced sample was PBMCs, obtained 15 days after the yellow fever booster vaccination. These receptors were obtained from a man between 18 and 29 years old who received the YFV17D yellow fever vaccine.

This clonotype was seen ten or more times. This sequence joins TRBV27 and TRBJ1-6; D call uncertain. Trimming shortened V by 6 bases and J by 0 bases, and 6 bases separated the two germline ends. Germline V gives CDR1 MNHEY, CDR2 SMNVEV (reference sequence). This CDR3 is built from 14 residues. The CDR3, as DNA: TGTGCCAGCAGCTACAGCTCCTATAATTCACCCCTCCACTTT. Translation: CASSYSSYNSPLHF.

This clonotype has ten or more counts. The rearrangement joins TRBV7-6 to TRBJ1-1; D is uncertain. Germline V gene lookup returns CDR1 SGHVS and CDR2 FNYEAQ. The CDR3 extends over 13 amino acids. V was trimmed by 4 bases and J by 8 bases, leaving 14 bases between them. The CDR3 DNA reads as TGTGCCAGCAGCTATTCAACCCAGGCCGAAGCTTTCTTT. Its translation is CASSYSTQAEAFF.

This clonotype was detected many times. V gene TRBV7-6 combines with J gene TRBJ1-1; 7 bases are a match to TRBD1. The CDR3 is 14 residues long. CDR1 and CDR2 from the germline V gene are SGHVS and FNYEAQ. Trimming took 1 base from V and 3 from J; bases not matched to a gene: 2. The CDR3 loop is CASSLETGDTEAFF. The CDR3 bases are TGTGCCAGCAGCTTAGAAACAGGGGACACTGAAGCTTTCTTT.

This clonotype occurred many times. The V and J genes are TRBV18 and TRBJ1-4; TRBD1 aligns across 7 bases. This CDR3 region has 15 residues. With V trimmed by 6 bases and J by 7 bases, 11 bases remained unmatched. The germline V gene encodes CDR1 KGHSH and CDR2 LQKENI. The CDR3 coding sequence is TGTGCCAGCTCCCCGACGACTGACAGGGCTGAAAAACTGTTTTTT. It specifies CASSPTTDRAEKLFF. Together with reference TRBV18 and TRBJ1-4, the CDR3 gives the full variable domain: NAGVMQNPRHLVRRRGQEARLRCSPMKGHSHVYWYRQLPEEGLKFMVYLQKENIIDESGMPKERFSAEFPKEGPSILRIQQVVRGDSAAYFCASSPTTDRAEKLFFGSGTQLSVL.

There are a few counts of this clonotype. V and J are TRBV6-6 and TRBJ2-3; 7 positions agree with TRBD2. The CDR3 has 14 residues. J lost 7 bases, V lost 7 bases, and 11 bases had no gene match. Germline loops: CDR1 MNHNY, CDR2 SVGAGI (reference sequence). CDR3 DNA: TGTGCCAGCATCCAAGGACTAGAGAGAAATACGCAGTATTTT. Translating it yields CASIQGLERNTQYF.

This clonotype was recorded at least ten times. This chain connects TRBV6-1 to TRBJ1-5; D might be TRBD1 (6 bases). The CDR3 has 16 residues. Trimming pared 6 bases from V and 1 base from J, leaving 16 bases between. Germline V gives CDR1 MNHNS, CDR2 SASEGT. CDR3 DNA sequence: TGTGCCAGCAGCGGCAGGGGCCCCTTGAGCAATCAGCCCCAGCATTTT. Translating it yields CASSGRGPLSNQPQHF.

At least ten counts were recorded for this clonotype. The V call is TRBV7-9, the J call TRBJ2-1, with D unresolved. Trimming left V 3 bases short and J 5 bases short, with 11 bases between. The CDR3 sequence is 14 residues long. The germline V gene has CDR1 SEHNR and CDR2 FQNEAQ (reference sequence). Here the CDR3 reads CASSFWAVDNEQFF. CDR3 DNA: TGTGCCAGCAGCTTTTGGGCTGTTGACAATGAGCAGTTCTTC.

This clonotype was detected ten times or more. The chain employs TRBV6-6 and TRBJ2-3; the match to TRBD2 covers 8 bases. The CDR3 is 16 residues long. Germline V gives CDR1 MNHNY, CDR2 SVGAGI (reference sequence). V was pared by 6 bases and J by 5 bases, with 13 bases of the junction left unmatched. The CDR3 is CASSWWSGGRGDTQYF. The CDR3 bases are TGTGCCAGCAGCTGGTGGAGCGGGGGCCGGGGAGATACGCAGTATTTT.

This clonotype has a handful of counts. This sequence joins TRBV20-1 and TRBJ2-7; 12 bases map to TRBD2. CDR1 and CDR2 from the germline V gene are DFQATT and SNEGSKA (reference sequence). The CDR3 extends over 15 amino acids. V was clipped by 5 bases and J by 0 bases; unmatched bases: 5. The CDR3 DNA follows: TGCAGTGCTTATGGGACTAGCGGGCTCTCCTACGAGCAGTACGTC. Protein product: CSAYGTSGLSYEQYV.

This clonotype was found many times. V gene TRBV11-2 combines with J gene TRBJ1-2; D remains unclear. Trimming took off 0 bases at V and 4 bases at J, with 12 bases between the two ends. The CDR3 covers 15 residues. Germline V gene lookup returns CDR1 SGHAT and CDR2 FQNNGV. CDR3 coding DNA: TGTGCCAGCAGCTTAGACGTCGGGCGCAGCTATGGCTACACCTTC. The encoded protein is CASSLDVGRSYGYTF.

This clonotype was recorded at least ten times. The CDR3 DNA is TGCGCCAGCTCATCTGGGGGGGGTGCCTACAATGAGCAGTTCTTC. It encodes CASSSGGGAYNEQFF. This rearrangement joins TRBV5-1 to TRBJ2-1; 7 bases are a match to TRBD2. The V segment lost 7 bases and the J segment 2 bases; nucleotides outside the gene matches: 9. CDR1 and CDR2 (germline): SGHRS, YFSETQ. This CDR3 has 15 amino acids. Full variable domain (missing parts from reference TRBV5-1 and TRBJ2-1): KAGVTQTPRYLIKTRGQQVTLSCSPISGHRSVSWYQQTPGQGLQFLFEYFSETQRNKGNFPGRFSGRQFSNSRSEMNVSTLELGDSALYLCASSSGGGAYNEQFFGPGTRLTVL.

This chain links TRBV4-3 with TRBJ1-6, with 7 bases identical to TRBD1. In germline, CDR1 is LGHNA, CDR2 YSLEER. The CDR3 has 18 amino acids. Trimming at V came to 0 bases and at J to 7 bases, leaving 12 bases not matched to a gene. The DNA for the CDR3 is TGCGCCAGCAGCCAAGATTTGGGGAACAGGGGTTTGAATTCACCCCTCCACTTT. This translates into CASSQDLGNRGLNSPLHF.